This entry concerns a single T cell receptor (beta chain). These data originate in a study of cytomegalovirus exposure and HLA in healthy donors. Germline V gene sequence: CDR1 LNHDA, CDR2 SQIVND (reference sequence). V gave up 7 bases and J gave up 5 bases, with 15 bases separating them. CDR3 length: 14 amino acids. The PCR ran on 60 Vbeta and 13 Jbeta primers. Repertoires were generated with immunoSEQ multiplex PCR, while TCRdb's copy carries only in-frame clones and drops some. The sample holds under 150,000 clones; about four fifths are singletons and the top ten take roughly 6.2%. The origin of this receptor is a woman between 35 and 50 years old in good health and CMV-seropositive. The sample was PBMCs. V is TRBV19 and J is TRBJ1-5, with D unclear. CDR3 amino acids: CASNGQPRDQPQHF. The CDR3 DNA reads as TGTGCCAGTAACGGGCAGCCGAGGGATCAGCCCCAGCATTTT.